This TCR beta chain was sequenced for a study of T-cell reconstitution after alpha-beta-depleted transplantation in children. For TCRbeta, the library was prepared with unique molecular identifiers. TCRdb itself ran the PCR reads through MiXCR, one entry per CDR3 protein. Among about 410,000 distinct CDR3 sequences listed, about 20% were seen once. From germline, CDR1 is SGDLS and CDR2 YYNGEE. V lost 3 bases to trimming and J lost 5 bases, with 17 bases between them. The CDR3 consists of 15 residues. The receptor was isolated from a human donor who donated a stem cell graft to a child with acute myeloid leukemia. The gene calls are TRBV9 and TRBJ2-5, with a possible D match to TRBD2 (6 bases). The sample here was PBMCs from the stem cell graft donor, taken from the stem cell graft. The CDR3 here is CASSGSSGRGETQYF. The CDR3 nucleotides are TGTGCCAGCAGCGGATCCAGCGGGCGTGGGGAGACCCAGTACTTC.